Shown below are 25 T cell receptor beta chains from a single sample sequenced in a study of identical twins. TCRdb re-called the 5' RACE reads with MiXCR, one entry per CDR3 protein. The profile shows 1.5 million to 2 million distinct CDR3 sequences, around 29% of them singletons. Sequenced material: cord blood. These receptors were obtained from a newborn girl in good health.

V is TRBV18 and J is TRBJ2-1; TRBD2 matches at 8 bases. In germline, CDR1 is KGHSH, CDR2 LQKENI. V lost 6 bases and J lost 0; bases outside the gene matches: 7. The CDR3 is 16 amino acids. CDR3 DNA sequence: TGTGCCAGCTCGCGAGTTGGGACTAGCTCCTACAATGAGCAGTTCTTC. Translating it yields CASSRVGTSSYNEQFF.

This clonotype was recorded a few times. The rearrangement links TRBV24-1 to TRBJ2-3; the match to TRBD1 covers 10 bases. This CDR3 has 16 amino acids. V was pared by 4 bases and J by 5 bases, with 8 bases of the junction left unmatched. The germline gives CDR1 KGHDR, CDR2 SFDVKD. The DNA for the CDR3 is TGTGCCACCAGTGACCCCGGGACAGGGGTAAGAGATACGCAGTATTTT. Its protein is CATSDPGTGVRDTQYF.

This clonotype was counted at least ten times. This chain links TRBV4-2 with TRBJ2-3, with TRBD2 identical over 13 bases. Germline V gene sequence: CDR1 LGHNA, CDR2 YNFKEQ. With 3 bases clipped from V and 4 bases from J, the junction kept 10 bases outside the gene matches. The CDR3 totals 18 residues. Here the CDR3 reads CASSQDGTSGTGPDTQYF. CDR3 in DNA: TGTGCCAGCAGCCAGGACGGGACTAGCGGGACAGGGCCAGATACGCAGTATTTT.

The chain has TRBV20-1 and TRBJ1-1; D uncertain. Germline CDR1 is DFQATT and CDR2 is SNEGSKA (reference sequence). The CDR3 is 15 amino acids. Trimming left V 0 bases short and J 1 base short, with 12 bases between. CDR3 residues: CSARDLLWGNTEAFF. DNA of the CDR3: TGCAGTGCTAGAGATCTCCTTTGGGGGAACACTGAAGCTTTCTTT.

The rearrangement joins TRBV10-3 to TRBJ1-1, with 8 bases aligning to TRBD1. The CDR3 spans 16 residues. Trimming cost V 3 bases and J 1 base; bases outside gene matches: 7. From germline, CDR1 is ENHRY and CDR2 SYGVKD. DNA for the CDR3: TGTGCCATCAGTGAAAAGCAGGGGACAGGGAACACTGAAGCTTTCTTT. Amino acid sequence: CAISEKQGTGNTEAFF.

The table lists this clonotype with a few counts. V usage is TRBV11-2 and J usage is TRBJ2-4; D is unclear. The CDR3 extends over 12 amino acids. V was shortened by 3 bases and J by 13 bases, with 13 bases between the two germline ends. Germline V gene lookup returns CDR1 SGHAT and CDR2 FQNNGV. The CDR3 nucleotides read TGTGCCAGCAGCTTTACTCTGGGTGAGCAGTACTTC. Its translation: CASSFTLGEQYF.

This clonotype was detected only once. This chain joins TRBV6-1 and TRBJ1-5; D is undetermined. CDR1 is MNHNS and CDR2 is SASEGT in the germline V gene. V was pared by 2 bases and J by 4 bases, with 9 bases between. The CDR3 is 14 amino acids. CDR3 in DNA: TGTGCCAGCAGTGAATCGACACCGAATCAGCCCCAGCATTTT. It encodes CASSESTPNQPQHF.

This clonotype was found a few times. In nucleotides, the CDR3 is TGTGCCATCAGTGGGACTAGTATTGGGGGGACCCAGTACTTC. Translation: CAISGTSIGGTQYF. The chain uses TRBV10-3 and TRBJ2-5; TRBD2 matches 7 bases. The CDR3 sequence is 14 residues long. Germline CDR1 and CDR2: ENHRY and SYGVKD. With 4 bases clipped from V and 7 bases from J, the junction kept 9 bases outside the gene matches.

In its sample, this clonotype was seen a few times. This chain links TRBV12-3 or TRBV12-4 with TRBJ2-5, with 7 bases lining up with TRBD2. The CDR3 extends over 13 amino acids. J gave up 6 bases and V 4 bases, and 5 bases lay outside the gene matches. The chain's CDR3 is CASSSTSSKTQYF. CDR3 in DNA: TGTGCCAGCAGTTCGACTAGCTCAAAGACCCAGTACTTC.

The chain uses TRBV28 and TRBJ2-7; no definite D call. Germline values: CDR1 MDHEN, CDR2 SYDVKM. Deletions cut 3 bases from V and 3 bases from J, with 9 bases between. The CDR3 has 13 amino acids. CDR3 residues: CASSFQSLYEQYF. The CDR3 coding sequence is TGTGCCAGCAGTTTCCAGTCGCTCTACGAGCAGTACTTC.

A few counts support this clonotype. The chain has TRBV7-6 and TRBJ2-1; TRBD2 matches at 12 bases. V dropped 1 base and J dropped 1; count of bases not matched to a gene: 5. The CDR3 covers 18 residues. From germline, CDR1 is SGHVS and CDR2 FNYEAQ. The CDR3 loop is CASSLGLAGAGSYNEQFF. Written as DNA, the CDR3 is TGTGCCAGCAGCTTAGGACTAGCGGGAGCGGGTTCCTACAATGAGCAGTTCTTC.

The rearrangement uses TRBV20-1 and TRBJ2-3; D is ambiguous. The CDR3 has 14 residues. CDR1 is DFQATT, CDR2 SNEGSKA, per germline (reference sequence). The germline V and J ends were trimmed by 6 bases and 2 bases, with 15 bases remaining between them. The DNA for the CDR3 is TGCAGTGCGGCCCCGGTGGCGTTCACAGATACGCAGTATTTT. Translation gives CSAAPVAFTDTQYF.

The chain carries TRBV4-1 and TRBJ2-3; 9 bases agree with TRBD1. The CDR3 length is 17 residues. Germline V gene lookup returns CDR1 MGHRA and CDR2 YSYEKL. V lost 0 bases, J lost 1 base, and 5 bases stayed unmatched. This chain's CDR3 is CASSQDRDRAGTDTQYF. The CDR3 bases are TGCGCCAGCAGCCAAGATCGGGACAGGGCTGGCACAGATACGCAGTATTTT.

This clonotype showed up just once. The chain recombines TRBV20-1 with TRBJ1-2; weak D call: TRBD1 (6 bases). The CDR3 runs to 14 residues. The ends were cut back, 0 bases at V and 2 bases at J, with 10 bases in the middle. Germline V gene sequence: CDR1 DFQATT, CDR2 SNEGSKA (reference sequence). The CDR3 sequence: CSARDEGGNYGYTF. The CDR3 nucleotides are TGCAGTGCTAGAGATGAGGGGGGAAACTATGGCTACACCTTC.

J is TRBJ1-5 and V is TRBV27; 7 bases agree with TRBD1. V was clipped by 3 bases and J by 8 bases; unmatched bases: 7. Germline lookup yields CDR1 MNHEY and CDR2 SMNVEV (reference sequence). This CDR3 is 14 amino acids long. This CDR3 reads CASSLNRGKEPQHF. CDR3 DNA: TGTGCCAGCAGTTTGAACAGGGGAAAGGAGCCCCAGCATTTT.

This clonotype was observed at least ten times. The chain uses TRBV2 and TRBJ2-7, with D unresolved. Trimming removed 7 bases from V and 0 bases from J, with 10 bases in between. CDR3 length: 13 amino acids. The germline V gene encodes CDR1 SNHLY and CDR2 FYNNEI. CDR3 coding DNA: TGTGCCAGCATATTGTGGAGCTCCTACGAGCAGTACTTC. Translating gives CASILWSSYEQYF.

The genes are TRBV5-1 and TRBJ1-1, with TRBD1 matching 9 bases. This CDR3 spans 15 amino acids. The V and J ends lost 6 bases and 5 bases, in that order; junction bases with no gene match: 11. Per germline, CDR1 SGHRS and CDR2 YFSETQ. The CDR3 DNA sequence: TGCGCCAGCAAATGGGGGACAGGGACGGGGACTGAAGCTTTCTTT. Its translation is CASKWGTGTGTEAFF.

This chain uses TRBV5-1 with TRBJ2-1, with D unresolved. Matching the DNA end better, TRBJ2-7 makes the J call doubtful. CDR1 is SGHRS, CDR2 YFSETQ, per germline. The CDR3 runs to 15 residues. The CDR3 sequence is CASSSLPGRYNEQYF. The CDR3, as DNA: TGCGCCAGCAGCTCGTTGCCCGGACGGTACAATGAGCAGTACTTC.

This clonotype was seen only a few times. V usage is TRBV11-2 and J usage is TRBJ1-2; no clear D gene. V was clipped by 5 bases and J by 1 base, with 5 bases between them. The CDR3 is 12 residues long. CDR1 SGHAT and CDR2 FQNNGV come from the germline V gene. CDR3 sequence reads: CASSTNNYGYTF. The CDR3 DNA reads TGTGCCAGCAGCACAAATAACTATGGCTACACCTTC. The whole variable domain, remainder taken from reference TRBV11-2 and TRBJ1-2, is EAGVAQSPRYKIIEKRQSVAFWCNPISGHATLYWYQQILGQGPKLLIQFQNNGVVDDSQLPKDRFSAERLKGVDSTLKIQPAKLEDSAVYLCASSTNNYGYTFGSGTRLTVV.

V is TRBV9 and J is TRBJ2-2, with 7 bases identical to TRBD2. The CDR3 runs 16 residues. V lost 3 bases to trimming and J lost 6 bases; unmatched junction nucleotides: 11. CDR1 and CDR2 from the germline V gene are SGDLS and YYNGEE. The chain's CDR3 is CASSAGREYEPGELFF. The CDR3 coding sequence is TGTGCCAGCAGCGCAGGGAGGGAATATGAGCCCGGGGAGCTGTTTTTT.

This clonotype was counted many times. The chain joins TRBV9 to TRBJ2-3, with D perhaps assigned TRBD1 or TRBD2 (6 bases each). The CDR3 has 14 amino acids. The germline gives CDR1 SGDLS, CDR2 YYNGEE. V was trimmed by 0 bases and J by 4 bases, leaving 9 bases between them. CDR3 nucleotides: TGTGCCAGCAGCGTAGGAGGGGGGCCAGATACGCAGTATTTT. Protein: CASSVGGGPDTQYF. Based on the CDR3 plus reference TRBV9 and TRBJ2-3, the full variable domain is DSGVTQTPKHLITATGQRVTLRCSPRSGDLSVYWYQQSLDQGLQFLIQYYNGEERAKGNILERFSAQQFPDLHSELNLSSLELGDSALYFCASSVGGGPDTQYFGPGTRLTVL.

The CDR3 nucleotides are TGTGCCAGCAGTGAACTGCCCGGGACTAAAGAGACCCAGTACTTC. Protein sequence: CASSELPGTKETQYF. The gene calls are TRBV6-1 and TRBJ2-5, with TRBD2 matching over 7 bases. The CDR3 is 15 amino acids. J was trimmed by 3 bases and V by 2 bases; bases with no gene match: 6. Germline V lookup: CDR1 MNHNS, CDR2 SASEGT.

The chain couples TRBV6-5 to TRBJ2-5; 8 nucleotides align to TRBD2. This CDR3 is 14 amino acids long. The germline gives CDR1 MNHEY, CDR2 SVGAGI. Losses at the gene ends were 0 bases for V and 5 bases for J; bases not matched to a gene: 2. The CDR3 is CASSYSRLAETQYF. The CDR3 DNA follows: TGTGCCAGCAGTTACTCGCGACTAGCGGAGACCCAGTACTTC.

CDR3 bases: TGTGCCAGTGCCCGGGCTAACACCGGGGAGCTGTTTTTT. It is translated as CASARANTGELFF. This chain links TRBV11-2 with TRBJ2-2; D is unclear. This CDR3 comprises 13 residues. The germline V and J ends were trimmed by 9 bases and 2 bases, with 10 bases remaining between them. Germline V gives CDR1 SGHAT, CDR2 FQNNGV. The full variable domain, its missing parts supplied by reference TRBV11-2 and TRBJ2-2, is EAGVAQSPRYKIIEKRQSVAFWCNPISGHATLYWYQQILGQGPKLLIQFQNNGVVDDSQLPKDRFSAERLKGVDSTLKIQPAKLEDSAVYLCASARANTGELFFGEGSRLTVL.

The chain joins TRBV6-5 to TRBJ2-7, with 8 bases matching TRBD1. V lost 2 bases, J lost 4 bases, and 4 bases stayed unmatched. CDR1 is MNHEY and CDR2 is SVGAGI in the germline V gene. The CDR3 loop spans 14 amino acids. CDR3 sequence reads: CASSYGRGRYEQYF. DNA of the CDR3: TGTGCCAGCAGTTACGGCAGGGGGCGGTACGAGCAGTACTTC.